The 2 T cell receptor beta chains below were found in one sample sequenced in a study of cytomegalovirus exposure and HLA in healthy donors. 13 Jbeta primers and 60 Vbeta primers were used for the PCR. The repertoire was sequenced with immunoSEQ multiplex PCR; TCRdb's copy has only in-frame clones and lacks some. Of 130,000 or so clones listed, 75% are singletons. Sequencing input: PBMCs. These receptors were obtained from a man between 35 and 55 years old in good health and CMV-seronegative.

The chain employs TRBV7-2 and TRBJ2-2; D may be TRBD1 (6 bases). CDR3 length: 15 amino acids. V gave up 7 bases and J gave up 0 bases, with 12 bases separating them. CDR1 SGHTA and CDR2 FQGNSA come from the germline V gene. The CDR3: CASTLQGSNTGELFF. In nucleotides, the CDR3 is TGTGCCAGCACCCTACAGGGCTCGAACACCGGGGAGCTGTTTTTT.

The chain carries TRBV7-2 and TRBJ1-5; the D gene is possibly TRBD1 (5 bases). Trimming shortened V by 2 bases and J by 2 bases, and 7 bases separated the two germline ends. The germline V gene has CDR1 SGHTA and CDR2 FQGNSA. This CDR3 is 14 amino acids long. The CDR3 coding sequence is TGTGCCAGCAGCTTAACAGGCGGCAATCAGCCCCAGCATTTT. It encodes CASSLTGGNQPQHF.